These 15 T cell receptor beta chains were all obtained from the same sample, sequenced in a study of blood T cell repertoires in COVID-19. Sequencing was performed with immunoSEQ multiplex PCR; in TCRdb, only in-frame clones are kept and a portion is missing. The repertoire holds a few hundred thousand clones, around 90% seen once, with approximately 1.1% in the top ten. Material: PBMCs or T cells enriched from blood (not recorded which). The receptors here all came from a man aged 25-40 years who had recovered from COVID-19.

The J gene is TRBJ2-3, the V gene TRBV12-3 or TRBV12-4; D is possibly TRBD1 (5 bases). V was trimmed by 5 bases and J by 3 bases, leaving 9 bases between them. This CDR3 is built from 13 residues. CDR3 in amino acids: CASSIRQTDTQYF. In nucleotides, the CDR3 is TGTGCCAGCAGTATACGACAGACAGATACGCAGTATTTT.

The chain is built from TRBV4-1 and TRBJ1-4, with a possible D match to TRBD1 (5 bases). Per the germline V gene, CDR1 is MGHRA and CDR2 is YSYEKL. V was trimmed by 3 bases and J by 8 bases, leaving 13 bases between them. There are 14 residues in the CDR3. The CDR3 sequence is CASSQLGVREKLFF. CDR3 nucleotides: TGCGCCAGCAGCCAGTTAGGGGTACGGGAAAAACTGTTTTTT.

The rearrangement links TRBV6-5 to TRBJ2-3; 7 bases align to TRBD2. V was pared by 6 bases and J by 4 bases, with 4 bases of the junction left unmatched. The CDR3 totals 13 residues. Germline loops: CDR1 MNHEY, CDR2 SVGAGI. The CDR3 DNA reads as TGTGCCAGCAGGCCTCGGGGGGCAGATACGCAGTATTTT. Translated: CASRPRGADTQYF.

This rearrangement joins TRBV7-9 to TRBJ1-1, with 7 nucleotides matching TRBD1. The CDR3 covers 14 residues. CDR1 is SEHNR and CDR2 is FQNEAQ in the germline V gene (reference sequence). Germline trimming cut 1 base from V and 3 bases from J; bases unmatched to any gene: 2. CDR3 sequence: CASSLGQGDTEAFF. CDR3 nucleotide sequence: TGTGCCAGCAGCTTAGGGCAGGGGGACACTGAAGCTTTCTTT. Combining the CDR3 with reference TRBV7-9 and TRBJ1-1 gives the whole variable domain DTGVSQNPRHKITKRGQNVTFRCDPISEHNRLYWYRQTLGQGPEFLTYFQNEAQLEKSRLLSDRFSAERPKGSFSTLEIQRTEQGDSAMYLCASSLGQGDTEAFFGQGTRLTVV.

This chain joins TRBV6-4 and TRBJ2-1, with TRBD2 identical over 7 bases. From germline, CDR1 is MRHNA and CDR2 SNTAGT. Trimming removed 4 bases from V and 9 bases from J; junction bases left unmatched: 6. CDR3 length: 13 amino acids. The CDR3 is CASSATSVGEQFF. The DNA of the CDR3 is TGTGCCAGCAGTGCCACTAGCGTCGGTGAGCAGTTCTTC.

The chain links TRBV3-1 (or the pseudogene TRBV3-2) to TRBJ1-3; D call uncertain. The germline CDR1 and CDR2 sequences are LGHDT and YNNKEL (reference sequence). This CDR3 has 17 amino acids. V was cut by 0 bases and J by 0 bases, with 12 bases left in between. The CDR3 reads CASSQDSYYHSGNTIYF. CDR3 sequence (DNA): TGTGCCAGCAGCCAAGACTCGTACTACCACTCTGGAAACACCATATATTTT.

The gene calls are TRBV27 and TRBJ1-4; D ambiguous. CDR1 and CDR2 (germline): MNHEY, SMNVEV (reference sequence). The ends were cut back, 6 bases at V and 0 bases at J, with 11 bases in the middle. This CDR3 has 15 amino acids. The CDR3 sequence: CASRYWGATNEKLFF. The CDR3 bases are TGTGCCAGCAGGTACTGGGGAGCAACTAATGAAAAACTGTTTTTT.

This clone has just one count. This chain connects TRBV10-1 to TRBJ1-4; D unresolved. In germline, CDR1 is WNHNN, CDR2 SYGVQD (reference sequence). The ends were cut back, 4 bases at V and 7 bases at J, with 10 bases in the middle. The CDR3 consists of 13 residues. In DNA, the CDR3 is TGCGCCAGCAGTGGTCAGGAGGGTGAAAAACTGTTTTTT. Translation gives CASSGQEGEKLFF.

The chain carries TRBV18 and TRBJ1-6; possible D gene TRBD1, 6 bases. Trimming removed 3 bases from V and 7 bases from J, with 13 bases in between. The germline gives CDR1 KGHSH, CDR2 LQKENI. The CDR3 sequence is 15 residues long. CDR3 residues: CASSPSPGVNSPLHF. The CDR3 DNA is TGTGCCAGCTCACCTAGCCCAGGGGTGAATTCACCCCTCCACTTT.

This rearrangement joins TRBV27 to TRBJ2-7; TRBD1 is a possible D gene (5 bases). Looked up from germline, CDR1 is MNHEY and CDR2 is SMNVEV (reference sequence). V was shortened by 6 bases and J by 3 bases, with 24 bases between the two germline ends. The CDR3 runs to 17 residues. In DNA, the CDR3 is TGTGCCAGCAGAGCGCCGGTGTGGTTAGGGGATGGCTACGAGCAGTACTTC. It yields the protein CASRAPVWLGDGYEQYF.

This sequence joins TRBV7-9 and TRBJ1-2; TRBD1 aligns across 8 bases. The CDR3 is made up of 15 amino acids. Germline lookup yields CDR1 SEHNR and CDR2 FQNEAQ (reference sequence). After removal of 5 bases from V and 7 bases from J, the junction contained 12 bases not matched to a gene. This CDR3 reads CASSPGQGPGSGYTF. The CDR3 DNA sequence: TGTGCCAGCAGCCCAGGACAGGGACCGGGTAGTGGCTACACCTTC.

The chain joins TRBV3-1 (or the pseudogene TRBV3-2) to TRBJ1-2, with TRBD1 matching over 11 bases. V trimming: 5 bases; J trimming: 6 bases; junction bases outside the gene matches: 11. The germline gives CDR1 LGHDT, CDR2 YNNKEL (reference sequence). The CDR3 is 16 amino acids. DNA of the CDR3: TGTGCCAGCAGCTTGCCGGGACAGGGGGTTCTCGATGGCTACACCTTC. This translates into CASSLPGQGVLDGYTF.

The rearrangement links TRBV19 to TRBJ1-4; D uncertain. The V gene lost 9 bases and the J gene lost 3 bases, with 2 bases spanning the gap. Germline V gene sequence: CDR1 LNHDA, CDR2 SQIVND (reference sequence). The CDR3 length is 10 residues. CDR3 in DNA: TGTGCCAGCGCTAATGAAAAACTGTTTTTT. This gives the protein CASANEKLFF.

The chain recombines TRBV15 with TRBJ1-1; unclear D gene. CDR1 and CDR2 from the germline V gene are LNHNV and YYDKDF (reference sequence). V gave up 3 bases and J gave up 1 base, with 6 bases separating them. This CDR3 comprises 13 residues. CDR3 nucleotide sequence: TGTGCCACCAGCAGGACAAAGAACACTGAAGCTTTCTTT. Its protein product is CATSRTKNTEAFF.

V is TRBV11-2 and J is TRBJ2-1, with 7 bases matching TRBD1. CDR3 length equals 17 residues. The trim removed 1 base at V and 0 bases at J, leaving 6 bases unmatched. The germline gives CDR1 SGHAT, CDR2 FQNNGV. This CDR3 is CASSLGGQGVSYNEQFF. The CDR3 nucleotides read TGTGCCAGCAGCTTAGGGGGCCAGGGGGTCTCCTACAATGAGCAGTTCTTC.